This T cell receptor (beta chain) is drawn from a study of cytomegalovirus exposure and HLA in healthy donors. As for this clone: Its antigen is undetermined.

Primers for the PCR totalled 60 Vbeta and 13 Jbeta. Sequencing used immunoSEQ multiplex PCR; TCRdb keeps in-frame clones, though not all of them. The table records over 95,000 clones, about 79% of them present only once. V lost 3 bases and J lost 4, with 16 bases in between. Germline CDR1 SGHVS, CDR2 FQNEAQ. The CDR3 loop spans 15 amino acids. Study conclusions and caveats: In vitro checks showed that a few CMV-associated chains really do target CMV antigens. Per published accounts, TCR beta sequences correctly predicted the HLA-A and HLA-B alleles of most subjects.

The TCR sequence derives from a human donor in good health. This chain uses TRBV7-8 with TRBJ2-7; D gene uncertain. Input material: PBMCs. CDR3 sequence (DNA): TGTGCCAGCAGCTTGACTCCTGGCGCCGGGTACGAGCAGTACTTC. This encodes CASSLTPGAGYEQYF.